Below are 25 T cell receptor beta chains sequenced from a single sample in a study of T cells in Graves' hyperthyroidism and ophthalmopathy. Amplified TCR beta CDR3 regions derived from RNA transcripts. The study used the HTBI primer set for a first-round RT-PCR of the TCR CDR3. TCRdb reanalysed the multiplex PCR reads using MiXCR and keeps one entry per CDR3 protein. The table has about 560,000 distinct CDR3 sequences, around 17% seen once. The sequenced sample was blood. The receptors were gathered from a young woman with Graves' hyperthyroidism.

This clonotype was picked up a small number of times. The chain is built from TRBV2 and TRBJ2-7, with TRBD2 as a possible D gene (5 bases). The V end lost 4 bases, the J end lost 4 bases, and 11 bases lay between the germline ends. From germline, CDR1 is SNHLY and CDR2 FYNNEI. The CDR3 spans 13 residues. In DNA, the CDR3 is TGTGCCAGCAGTGCAGTTGAGGGTTACGAGCAGTACTTC. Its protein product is CASSAVEGYEQYF.

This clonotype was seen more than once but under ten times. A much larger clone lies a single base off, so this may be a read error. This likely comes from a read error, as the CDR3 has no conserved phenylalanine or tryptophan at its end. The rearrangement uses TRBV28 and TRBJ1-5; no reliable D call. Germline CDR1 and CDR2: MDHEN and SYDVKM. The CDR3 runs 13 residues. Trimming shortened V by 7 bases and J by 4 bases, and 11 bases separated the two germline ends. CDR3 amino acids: CASTQTVNQPQHS. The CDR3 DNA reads TGTGCCAGCACCCAAACCGTGAATCAGCCCCAGCATTCT.

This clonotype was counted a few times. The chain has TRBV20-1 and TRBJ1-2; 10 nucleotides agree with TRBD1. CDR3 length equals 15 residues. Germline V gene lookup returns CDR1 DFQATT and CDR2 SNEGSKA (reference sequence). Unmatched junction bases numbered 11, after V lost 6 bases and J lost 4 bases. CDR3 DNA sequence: TGCAGTGCCCCGGGCGGGACAGGGGTCACCTATGGCTACACCTTC. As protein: CSAPGGTGVTYGYTF.

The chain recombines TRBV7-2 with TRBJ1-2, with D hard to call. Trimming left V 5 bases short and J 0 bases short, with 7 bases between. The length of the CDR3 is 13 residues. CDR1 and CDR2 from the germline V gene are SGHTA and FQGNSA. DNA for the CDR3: TGTGCCAGCAGCCACGGGGCTAACTATGGCTACACCTTC. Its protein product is CASSHGANYGYTF.

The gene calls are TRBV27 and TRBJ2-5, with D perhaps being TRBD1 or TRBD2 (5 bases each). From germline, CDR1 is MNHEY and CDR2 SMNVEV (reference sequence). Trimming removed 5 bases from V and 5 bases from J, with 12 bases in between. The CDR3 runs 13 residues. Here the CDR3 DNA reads TGTGCCAGCAGTACCCGGGGACGTGAGACCCAGTACTTC. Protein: CASSTRGRETQYF.

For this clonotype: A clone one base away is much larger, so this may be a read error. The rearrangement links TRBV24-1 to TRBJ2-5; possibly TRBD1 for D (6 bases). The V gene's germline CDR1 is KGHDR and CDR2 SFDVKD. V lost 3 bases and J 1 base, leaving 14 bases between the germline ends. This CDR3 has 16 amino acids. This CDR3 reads CATSDPRGWSQETQYF. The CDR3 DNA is TGTGCCACCAGTGATCCCAGGGGTTGGAGCCAAGAGACCCAGTACTTC.

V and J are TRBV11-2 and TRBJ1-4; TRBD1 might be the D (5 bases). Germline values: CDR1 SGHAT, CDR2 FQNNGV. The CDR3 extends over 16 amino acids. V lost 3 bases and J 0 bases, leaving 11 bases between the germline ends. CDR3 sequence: CASSFQGSATNEKLFF. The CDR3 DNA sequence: TGTGCCAGCAGCTTTCAGGGATCTGCAACTAATGAAAAACTGTTTTTT.

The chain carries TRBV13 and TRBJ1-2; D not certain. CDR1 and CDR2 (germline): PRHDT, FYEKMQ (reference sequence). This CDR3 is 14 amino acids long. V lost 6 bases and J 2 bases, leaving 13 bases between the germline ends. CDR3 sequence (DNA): TGTGCCAGCAGGACACAGAGGTCGAACTATGGCTACACCTTC. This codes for CASRTQRSNYGYTF.

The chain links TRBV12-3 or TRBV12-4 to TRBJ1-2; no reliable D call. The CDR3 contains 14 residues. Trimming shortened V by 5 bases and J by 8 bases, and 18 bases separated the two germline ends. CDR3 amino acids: CASSLHNIDGGYTF. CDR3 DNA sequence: TGTGCCAGCAGTCTCCATAATATCGACGGCGGCTACACCTTC.

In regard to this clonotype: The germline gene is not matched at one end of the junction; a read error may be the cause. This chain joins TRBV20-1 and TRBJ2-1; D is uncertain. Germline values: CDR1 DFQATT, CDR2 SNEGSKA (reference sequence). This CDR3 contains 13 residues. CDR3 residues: CGAKGIPYNEQFF. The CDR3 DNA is TGCGGTGCTAAAGGGATACCCTACAATGAGCAGTTCTTC.

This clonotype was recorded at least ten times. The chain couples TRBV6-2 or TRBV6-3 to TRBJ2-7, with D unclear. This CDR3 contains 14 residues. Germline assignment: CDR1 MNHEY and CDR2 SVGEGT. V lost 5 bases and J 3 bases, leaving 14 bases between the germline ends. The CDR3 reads CASSPAGSYYEQYF. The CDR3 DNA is TGTGCCAGCAGTCCGGCAGGCTCCTACTACGAGCAGTACTTC.

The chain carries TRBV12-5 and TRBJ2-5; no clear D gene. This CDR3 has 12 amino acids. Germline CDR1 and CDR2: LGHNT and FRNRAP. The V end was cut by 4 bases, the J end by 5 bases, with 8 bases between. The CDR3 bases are TGTGCTAGTGGTTATGACCTGGAGACCCAGTACTTC. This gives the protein CASGYDLETQYF.

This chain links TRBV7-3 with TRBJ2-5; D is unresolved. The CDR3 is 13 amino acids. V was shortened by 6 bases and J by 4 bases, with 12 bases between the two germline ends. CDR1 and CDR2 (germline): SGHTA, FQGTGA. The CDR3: CASSELYGETQYF. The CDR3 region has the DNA TGTGCCAGCAGTGAATTATATGGAGAGACCCAGTACTTC.

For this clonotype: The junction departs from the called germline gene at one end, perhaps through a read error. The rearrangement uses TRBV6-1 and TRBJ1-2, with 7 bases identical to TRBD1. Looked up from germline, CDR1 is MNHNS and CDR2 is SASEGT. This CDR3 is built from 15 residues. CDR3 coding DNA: TGTGCCAGCAGAGAAGCGGGACAGAAAAACTATGGCTACACCTTC. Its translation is CASREAGQKNYGYTF.

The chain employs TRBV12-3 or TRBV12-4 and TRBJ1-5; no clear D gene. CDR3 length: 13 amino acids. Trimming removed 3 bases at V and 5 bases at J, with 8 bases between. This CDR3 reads CASSFGPDQPQHF. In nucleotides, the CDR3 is TGTGCCAGCAGTTTTGGACCAGATCAGCCCCAGCATTTT.

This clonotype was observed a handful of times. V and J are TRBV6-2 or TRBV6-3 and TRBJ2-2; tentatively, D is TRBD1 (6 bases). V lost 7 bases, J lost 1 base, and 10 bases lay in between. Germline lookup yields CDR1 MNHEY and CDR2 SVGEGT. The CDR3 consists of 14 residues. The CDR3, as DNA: TGTGCCAGCACCGGGACATGGAACACCGGGGAGCTGTTTTTT. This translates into CASTGTWNTGELFF.

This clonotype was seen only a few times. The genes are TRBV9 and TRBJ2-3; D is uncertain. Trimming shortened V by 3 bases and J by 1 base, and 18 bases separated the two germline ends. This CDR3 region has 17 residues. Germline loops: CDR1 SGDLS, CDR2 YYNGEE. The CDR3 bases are TGTGCCAGCAGCGAATTCAAGCTGGGGAAGGGCACAGATACGCAGTATTTT. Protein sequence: CASSEFKLGKGTDTQYF.

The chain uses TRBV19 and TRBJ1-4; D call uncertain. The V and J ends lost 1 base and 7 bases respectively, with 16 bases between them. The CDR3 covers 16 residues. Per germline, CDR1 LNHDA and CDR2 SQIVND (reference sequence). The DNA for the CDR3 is TGTGCCAGTAGTATAGCGACCAGAGAGCTCCGTGAAAAACTGTTTTTT. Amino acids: CASSIATRELREKLFF.

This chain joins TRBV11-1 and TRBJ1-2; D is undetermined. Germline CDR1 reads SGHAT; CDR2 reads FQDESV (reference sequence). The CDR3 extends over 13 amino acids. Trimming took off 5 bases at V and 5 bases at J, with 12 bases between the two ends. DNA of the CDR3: TGTGCCAGCAGCCCTAGCAACGGTTATGGCTACACCTTC. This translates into CASSPSNGYGYTF.

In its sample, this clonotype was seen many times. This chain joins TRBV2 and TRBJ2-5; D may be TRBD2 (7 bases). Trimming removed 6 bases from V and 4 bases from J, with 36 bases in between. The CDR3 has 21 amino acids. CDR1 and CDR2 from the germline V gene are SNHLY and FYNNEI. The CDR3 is CASSERSLPFLGTRGGETQYF. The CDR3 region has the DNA TGTGCCAGCAGCGAAAGGAGCCTACCGTTTCTCGGGACAAGGGGGGGAGAGACCCAGTACTTC.

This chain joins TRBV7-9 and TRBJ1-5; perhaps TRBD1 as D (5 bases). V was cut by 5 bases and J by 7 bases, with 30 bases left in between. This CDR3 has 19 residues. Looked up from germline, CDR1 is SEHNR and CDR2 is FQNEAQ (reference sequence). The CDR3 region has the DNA TGTGCCAGCAGCGCCCTAAGTCCGGGACTCCTACGGTGGATGCAGCCCCAGCATTTT. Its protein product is CASSALSPGLLRWMQPQHF.

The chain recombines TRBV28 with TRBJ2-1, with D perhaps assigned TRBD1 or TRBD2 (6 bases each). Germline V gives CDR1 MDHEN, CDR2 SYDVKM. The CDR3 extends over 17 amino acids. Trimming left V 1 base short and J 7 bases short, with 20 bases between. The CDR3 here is CASSLLGAGPGVNEQFF. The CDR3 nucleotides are TGTGCCAGCAGTTTATTGGGGGCTGGCCCGGGGGTGAATGAGCAGTTCTTC.

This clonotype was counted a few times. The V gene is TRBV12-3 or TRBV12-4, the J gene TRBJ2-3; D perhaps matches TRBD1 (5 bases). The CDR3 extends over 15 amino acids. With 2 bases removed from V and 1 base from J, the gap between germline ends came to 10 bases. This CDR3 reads CASSLFQGRTDTQYF. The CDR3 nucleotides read TGTGCCAGCAGTTTATTCCAGGGTCGCACAGATACGCAGTATTTT.

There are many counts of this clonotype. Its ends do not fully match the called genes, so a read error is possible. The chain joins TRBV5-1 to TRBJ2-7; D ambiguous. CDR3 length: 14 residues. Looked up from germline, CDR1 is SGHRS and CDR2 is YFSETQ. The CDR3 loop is CASSLVADSYEQYF. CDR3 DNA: TGTGCCAGCAGCTTAGTAGCTGATTCCTACGAGCAGTACTTC.

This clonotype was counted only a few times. The CDR3 reads CASSQGWTGDTDTQYF. As DNA, the CDR3 is TGTGCCAGCAGCCAAGGCTGGACAGGGGACACAGATACGCAGTATTTT. J is TRBJ2-3 and V is TRBV4-2, with 9 bases that match TRBD1. In germline, CDR1 is LGHNA, CDR2 YNFKEQ. With 1 base clipped from V and 2 bases from J, the junction kept 4 bases outside the gene matches. The CDR3 runs 16 residues.